This TCR beta chain was retrieved from a study of regulatory and conventional T cells in RAG deficiency. Study-level points and caveats: In Omenn syndrome, Treg and Tconv repertoires overlapped >85%. Shannon entropy was markedly lower and Simpson indices higher in RAG-deficient patients than control T-cell subsets.

Regarding this clone: The antigen remains undetermined.

The CDR3 has 14 amino acids. Per germline, CDR1 LNHDA and CDR2 SQIVND (reference sequence). V lost 7 bases and J 5 bases, leaving 17 bases between the germline ends. Produced via immunoSEQ multiplex PCR; TCRdb's table is partial and in-frame only. The sample contains more than 40,000 clones, 75% to 90% of which appear only once. Blood CD4+ CD25-low CD127-high conventional T cells supplied the genomic DNA template. The same sample was also studied in work on regulatory T cells. This second report adds: The PCR used 52 TRBV and 13 TRBJ primers. In patients, unique TRB V-J pairs were restricted and V/J usage skewed, especially in Tregs.

The sequence derives from a human donor in good health. The sample comprised CD4+ effector T cells sorted from blood. The V and J genes are TRBV19 and TRBJ2-5, with D perhaps TRBD2 (6 bases). This chain's CDR3 is CASTPAGPGETQYF. In DNA, the CDR3 is TGTGCCAGTACCCCAGCGGGTCCGGGTGAGACCCAGTACTTC.